This TCR beta chain was captured by sequencing in a study of blood T cells in healthy people across ages. Study-wide context: When template switching was applied, about one barcoded beta molecule was captured per two T cells.

Isolation recovered at least 6 million PBMCs from every sample. Study-wide points: Both naive CD4+ cell counts and diversity were greater in long-lived donors than in aged donors.

Using a J-beta primer mix together with a sample-barcoded 5' primer, a second PCR was run for about 6 to 11 cycles. TCRdb fed the 5' RACE reads into MiXCR, producing one record per CDR3 protein. The sample shows about 1.6 million distinct CDR3 sequences, about 31% of them seen only once. This clonotype was seen more than once but under ten times. The antigen remains undetermined. CDR3 length equals 14 residues. After removal of 7 bases from V and 4 bases from J, the junction contained 7 bases not matched to a gene. From germline, CDR1 is MNHNY and CDR2 SVGAGI (reference sequence). Sequences were obtained from blood. The chain combines TRBV6-6 with TRBJ2-5; 9 nucleotides align to TRBD1. This TCR derives from a woman in her 30s in good health. CDR3 in DNA: TGTGCCAGCACCGAGGGACAGGGAAGAGAGACCCAGTACTTC. Translation gives CASTEGQGRETQYF.